This T cell receptor beta chain was sequenced in a study of blood T cell repertoires in COVID-19 (dated by TCRdb to about 2020). Looking at the study overall: Samples covering the acute and convalescent phases of COVID-19 were provided by collaborators in the United States, Italy and Spain. The material from the prospective study consisted of cDNA or gDNA derived from T cells, B-cell-depleted T cells, or PBMCs. Subjects who had been exposed to COVID-19, were actively infected with it, or had recovered from it provided the deeply sampled blood TCRbeta repertoires that made up the dataset. A freely available public database, intended as a resource for researchers studying the immune response to SARS-CoV-2, is where the repertoires were released. The samples were drawn from two sources: the first 160 participants of the ongoing ImmuneRACE study, and fewer than 1,500 subjects contributed by 6 global collaborators. Nearly every sample came with metadata listing a de-identified subject ID, COVID-19 status, age in years and sex. Where HLA class I and class II types were available, the types were taken from metadata supplied by the sample provider, not from assay-based typing.

What the study reported, not specific to this receptor: How much clinical and demographic metadata was included differed by source and by participant, and the metadata was provided uncurated.

The junction shows trimming of 2 bases on V and 4 bases on J, plus 9 bases between the germline ends. Including cysteine and phenylalanine, the CDR3 has 14 amino acids. CDR3 DNA is the only sequence kept; it has 42 bases, read in frame from the first base. The germline V gene yields SGHTA for CDR1 and FQGTGA for CDR2. In the prospective study, participants were roughly 18 to 100 years old, resided in 25 or so geographic areas of the United States, and were enrolled through a virtual design. In the prospective study, cohorts were assigned on the basis of participant-reported clinical history obtained from a screening survey and a study questionnaire. Exposed participants had been in contact, within 2 weeks of entering the study, with a person who had a PCR-confirmed or clinician-diagnosed case of COVID-19. In the prospective study, whole blood, serum and a nasopharyngeal or oropharyngeal swab were collected from each participant by mobile phlebotomists. Over an approximately 2-month period, participants in the prospective study had the option of providing additional blood draws and questionnaires. Before DNA extraction, blood samples from the prospective study were shipped at room temperature or frozen.

TCRbeta CDR3 regions were amplified from genomic DNA using the immunoSEQ Assay, a bias-controlled multiplex PCR. The authors' analysis ran thus. Nucleated cell counts per sample were estimated from amplification of reference gene primers within the assay. To quantify the absolute abundance of each unique TCRbeta CDR3 rearrangement, sequence reads were collapsed and filtered. Productive Simpson clonality was computed per sample as the square root of Simpson's diversity index over productive rearrangements. TCRdb mirrors the immuneACCESS table, restricted to in-frame sequences. Some clones are absent from its copies; in checked studies, under half trace to an unresolved V gene, and the reason for the others is unknown. V and J calls and clone size follow that table, whereas D and trimming were derived from the DNA. Within this sample are 270,000 or so clones, with less than 95% of them counted one time only. The top ten hold 2.5% to 3% of the sample.

Of note for this clone: The target of this receptor is not known. It has no much larger one-base neighbor in the sample; base qualities were not kept.

This receptor was taken from a man aged 35 to 55 who had been exposed to COVID-19. The rearrangement combines TRBV7-3 with TRBJ2-1; a weak D assignment points to TRBD2 (5 bases agree). Sequencing input: PBMCs or T cells enriched from blood (not recorded which). The bases read TGTGCCAGCAGCTTAGTGGGAGAGTACAATGAGCAGTTCTTC. This sequence encodes CASSLVGEYNEQFF.